This T cell receptor beta chain was observed in a study of blood T cell repertoires in COVID-19. For the study at large: Samples taken during acute and convalescent COVID-19 were collected in the United States, Italy and Spain. Sources were T cells, B-cell-depleted T cells, or PBMCs; the material itself was cDNA or gDNA.

This clone was seen just once. Per the authors' pipeline: It was from reference gene primer amplification that nucleated cell counts were estimated. The assay was immunoSEQ multiplex PCR, and TCRdb's table has in-frame clones only and misses some. The DNA was the basis for D and trimming; V, J and clone size are from that table. Altogether about 200,000 clones are present, 70% to 90% being singletons, with the ten largest covering about 4.2%. This CDR3 is 15 amino acids long. Trimming shortened V by 7 bases and J by 1 base, and 13 bases separated the two germline ends. The germline V gene has CDR1 SGHVS and CDR2 FQNEAQ.

This TCR was sampled from a human donor in a cohort sampled during active COVID-19. Sequencing input: peripheral blood. The rearrangement links TRBV7-8 to TRBJ1-4; perhaps TRBD1 as D (6 bases). The CDR3 region is CASTKGGVTNEKLFF. Here the CDR3 DNA reads TGTGCCAGCACCAAGGGGGGGGTAACTAATGAAAAACTGTTTTTT.